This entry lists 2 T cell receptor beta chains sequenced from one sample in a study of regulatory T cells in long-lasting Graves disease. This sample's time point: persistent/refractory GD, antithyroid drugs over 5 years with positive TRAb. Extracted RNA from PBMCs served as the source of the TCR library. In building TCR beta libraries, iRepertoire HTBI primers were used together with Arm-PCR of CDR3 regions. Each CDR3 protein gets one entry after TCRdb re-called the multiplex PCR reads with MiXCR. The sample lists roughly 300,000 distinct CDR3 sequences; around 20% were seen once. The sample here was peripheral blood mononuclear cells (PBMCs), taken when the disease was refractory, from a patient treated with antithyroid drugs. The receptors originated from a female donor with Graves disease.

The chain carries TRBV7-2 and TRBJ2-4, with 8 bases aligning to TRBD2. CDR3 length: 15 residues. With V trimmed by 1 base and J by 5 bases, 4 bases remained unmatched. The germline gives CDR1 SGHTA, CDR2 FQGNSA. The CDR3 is CASSLGLAGQNIQYF. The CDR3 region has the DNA TGTGCCAGCAGCTTAGGGCTAGCGGGCCAAAACATTCAGTACTTC. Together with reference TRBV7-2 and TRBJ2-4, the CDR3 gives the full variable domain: GAGVSQSPSNKVTEKGKDVELRCDPISGHTALYWYRQSLGQGLEFLIYFQGNSAPDKSGLPSDRFSAERTGGSVSTLTIQRTQQEDSAVYLCASSLGLAGQNIQYFGAGTRLSVL.

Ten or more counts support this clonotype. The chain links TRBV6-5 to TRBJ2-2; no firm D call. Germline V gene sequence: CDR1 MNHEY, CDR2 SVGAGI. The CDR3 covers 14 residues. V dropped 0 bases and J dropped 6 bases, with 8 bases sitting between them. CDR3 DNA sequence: TGTGCCAGCAGTTACTCGACGAAAGCCGGGGAGCTGTTTTTT. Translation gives CASSYSTKAGELFF.